The TCR beta chain described here comes from a study of blood T cell repertoires in COVID-19. On the study more broadly: Samples taken during acute and convalescent COVID-19 were collected in the United States, Italy and Spain.

The method was immunoSEQ multiplex PCR; TCRdb's version includes in-frame clones alone and lacks a portion of them. The profile shows approximately 250,000 clones, around 90% of them singletons. Study members were between about 18 and 89 years old and lived in about two dozen US regions. Each participant's cohort was designated according to participant-reported clinical history. CDR1 is MDHEN and CDR2 is SYDVKM in the germline V gene. V gave up 9 bases and J gave up 3 bases; unmatched junction bases: 11. The CDR3 runs 14 residues. The chain uses TRBV28 and TRBJ2-7, with 7 bases matching TRBD2. This receptor was taken from a woman aged 60-75 years in a cohort exposed to, infected with or recovered from COVID-19 (not recorded which). Sequencing was performed on PBMCs or T cells enriched from blood (not recorded which). This CDR3 is CASRSGTPIYEQYF. The CDR3 DNA is TGTGCCAGTAGGAGCGGGACTCCCATCTACGAGCAGTACTTC.